The 4 T cell receptor beta chains in this list originate from one sample, sequenced in a study of regulatory T cells in long-lasting Graves disease. CDR3-region Arm-PCR and iRepertoire HTBI primers produced the TCR beta libraries. TCRdb redid the calling of the multiplex PCR reads with MiXCR, one entry per CDR3 protein. The sample contains some 410,000 distinct CDR3 sequences, about 16% of which appear only once. Specified time point: newly diagnosed GD, antithyroid drugs for less than 3 months. PBMC-derived RNA was used for the TCR library. This same sample was also part of a study on T cells in Graves' hyperthyroidism and ophthalmopathy.

The sample here was peripheral blood mononuclear cells (PBMCs), taken at new diagnosis, from a patient treated with antithyroid drugs. Source of these receptors: a woman aged 25-40 years with Graves disease.

This clonotype was detected many times. The chain combines TRBV3-1 with TRBJ2-5; a weak D match, TRBD1 (6 bases). The CDR3 extends over 16 amino acids. Trimming removed 3 bases at V and 0 bases at J, with 14 bases between. CDR1 and CDR2 from the germline V gene are LGHDT and YNNKEL (reference sequence). The CDR3 spells CASSHISTGNQETQYF. Written as DNA, the CDR3 is TGTGCCAGCAGCCATATTTCGACAGGAAACCAAGAGACCCAGTACTTC.

This clonotype was counted between two and nine times. It may be a read error: a sequence one base away is much more abundant. The chain couples TRBV7-2 to TRBJ2-5; TRBD2 aligns across 15 bases. The V gene's germline CDR1 is SGHTA and CDR2 FQGNSA. The CDR3 is 18 residues long. The CDR3 reads CASRRALGLAGGQETLYF. The CDR3 region has the DNA TGTGCCAGCAGGAGAGCTTTGGGACTAGCGGGAGGACAAGAGACCCTGTACTTC.

V gene TRBV6-5 combines with J gene TRBJ2-3; D remains unclear. V lost 2 bases to trimming and J lost 2 bases, with 5 bases between them. Germline V gene data show CDR1 as MNHEY and CDR2 as SVGAGI. The CDR3 contains 13 residues. CDR3 region: CASSYVSTDTQYF. The CDR3, as DNA: TGTGCCAGCAGTTACGTTTCCACAGATACGCAGTATTTT.

This clonotype showed up many times. CDR3 sequence (DNA): TGCGCCAGCAGCTTGGAAGCCGAGTACAATGAGCAGTTCTTC. Its translation is CASSLEAEYNEQFF. The chain is built from TRBV5-1 and TRBJ2-5; D gene uncertain. Matching the DNA end better, TRBJ2-1 makes the J call doubtful. CDR3 size: 14 residues. Germline V CDR1 and CDR2: SGHRS, YFSETQ.